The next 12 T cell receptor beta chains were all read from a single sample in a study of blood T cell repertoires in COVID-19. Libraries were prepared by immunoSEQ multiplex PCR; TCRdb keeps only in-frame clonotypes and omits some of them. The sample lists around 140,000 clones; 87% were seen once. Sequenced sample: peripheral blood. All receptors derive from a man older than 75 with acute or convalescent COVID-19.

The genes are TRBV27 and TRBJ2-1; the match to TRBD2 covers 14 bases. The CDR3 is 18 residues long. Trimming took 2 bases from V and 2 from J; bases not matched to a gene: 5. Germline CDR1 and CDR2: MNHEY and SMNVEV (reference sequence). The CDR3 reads CASSLRLAGGSPYNEQFF. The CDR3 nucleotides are TGTGCCAGCAGTTTAAGACTAGCGGGGGGGTCCCCCTACAATGAGCAGTTCTTC.

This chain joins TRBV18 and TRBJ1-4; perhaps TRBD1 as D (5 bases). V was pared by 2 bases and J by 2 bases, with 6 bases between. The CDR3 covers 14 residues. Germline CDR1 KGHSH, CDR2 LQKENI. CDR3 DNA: TGTGCCAGCTCACCAGGGGCCACTAATGAAAAACTGTTTTTT. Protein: CASSPGATNEKLFF.

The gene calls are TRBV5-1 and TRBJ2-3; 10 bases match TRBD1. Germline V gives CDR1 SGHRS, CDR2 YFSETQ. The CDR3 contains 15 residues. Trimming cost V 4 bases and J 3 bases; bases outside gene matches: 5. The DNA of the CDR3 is TGCGCCAGCAGCCCCGGACAGGGGGGGACAGATACGCAGTATTTT. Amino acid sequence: CASSPGQGGTDTQYF.

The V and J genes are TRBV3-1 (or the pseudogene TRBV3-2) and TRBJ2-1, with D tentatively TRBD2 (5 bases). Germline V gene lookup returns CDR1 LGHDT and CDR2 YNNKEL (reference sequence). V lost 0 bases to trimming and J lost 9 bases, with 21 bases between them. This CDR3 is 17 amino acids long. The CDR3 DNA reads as TGTGCCAGCAGCCAAGATGTTAGGGTGGAGGTAAGAGGTGAGCAGTTCTTC. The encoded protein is CASSQDVRVEVRGEQFF.

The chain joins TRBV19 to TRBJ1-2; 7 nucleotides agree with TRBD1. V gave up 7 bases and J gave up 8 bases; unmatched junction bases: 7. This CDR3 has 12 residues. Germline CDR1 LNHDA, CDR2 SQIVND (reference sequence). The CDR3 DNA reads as TGTGCCAGTAATCAGGGGGTGGGCGGCTACACCTTC. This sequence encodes CASNQGVGGYTF.

CDR3 residues: CASSQQSNYGYTF. For the CDR3, the DNA is TGTGCCAGCAGTCAACAGAGTAACTATGGCTACACCTTC. The V gene is TRBV6-5, the J gene TRBJ1-2; D gene uncertain. The V end lost 5 bases, the J end lost 1 base, and 8 bases lay between the germline ends. CDR1 and CDR2 from the germline V gene are MNHEY and SVGAGI. The CDR3 extends over 13 amino acids.

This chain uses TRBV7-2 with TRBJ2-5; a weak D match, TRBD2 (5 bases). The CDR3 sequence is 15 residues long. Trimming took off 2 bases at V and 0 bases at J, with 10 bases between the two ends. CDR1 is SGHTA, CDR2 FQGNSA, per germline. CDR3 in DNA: TGTGCCAGCAGCTTATCGTCGGGGAACCAAGAGACCCAGTACTTC. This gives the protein CASSLSSGNQETQYF.

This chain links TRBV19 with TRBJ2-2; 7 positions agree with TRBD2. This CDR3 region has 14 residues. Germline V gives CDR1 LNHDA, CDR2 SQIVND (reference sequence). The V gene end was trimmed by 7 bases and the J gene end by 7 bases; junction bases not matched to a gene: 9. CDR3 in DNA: TGTGCCAGTACCATACAGCGGGACCGCGGGGAGCTGTTTTTT. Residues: CASTIQRDRGELFF.

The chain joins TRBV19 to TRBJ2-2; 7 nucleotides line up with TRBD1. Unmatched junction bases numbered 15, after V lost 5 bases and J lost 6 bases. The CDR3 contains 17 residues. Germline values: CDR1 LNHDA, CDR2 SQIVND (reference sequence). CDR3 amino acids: CASSPPLRGIFAGELFF. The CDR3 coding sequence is TGTGCCAGTAGTCCCCCGCTCAGGGGGATCTTCGCCGGGGAGCTGTTTTTT.

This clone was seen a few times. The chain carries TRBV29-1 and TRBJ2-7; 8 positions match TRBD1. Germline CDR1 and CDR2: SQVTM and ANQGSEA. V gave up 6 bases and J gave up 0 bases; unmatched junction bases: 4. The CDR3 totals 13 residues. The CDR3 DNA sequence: TGCAGCGTCGGACAGGGAAACTCCTACGAGCAGTACTTC. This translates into CSVGQGNSYEQYF.

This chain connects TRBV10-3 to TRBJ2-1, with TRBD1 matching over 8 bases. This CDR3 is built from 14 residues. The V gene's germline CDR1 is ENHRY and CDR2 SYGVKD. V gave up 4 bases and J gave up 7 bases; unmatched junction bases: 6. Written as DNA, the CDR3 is TGTGCCATCAGTGGCACCGGGACAGGTAATGAGCAGTTCTTC. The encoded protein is CAISGTGTGNEQFF.

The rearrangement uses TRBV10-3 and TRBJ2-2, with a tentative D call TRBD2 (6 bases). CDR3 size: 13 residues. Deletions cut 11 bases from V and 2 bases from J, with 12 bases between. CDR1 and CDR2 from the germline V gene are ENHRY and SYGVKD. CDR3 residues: CALGTPNTGELFF. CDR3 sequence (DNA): TGTGCCCTCGGGACTCCTAACACCGGGGAGCTGTTTTTT.